Listed below are T cell receptor beta chains from one sample, sequenced in a study of T cell responses to AZD1222 COVID-19 vaccine. Profiled with immunoSEQ multiplex PCR; TCRdb holds only in-frame clones, not every one. The sample carries about 150,000 clones, 90% recorded once. This specimen consisted of peripheral blood, obtained 28 days after the second AZD1222 dose. These receptors were taken from an adult who received the AZD1222 COVID-19 vaccine. CDR3s include the opening cysteine and the closing phenylalanine or tryptophan. The order of the fields is CDR3 protein, J gene, V gene, clone size. Size is omitted from some rows. Given values are once, few, many or a class for expanded clones.

CASSPTSQGSRSPLHF TRBJ1-6 TRBV28 few
CASSLPPPTGGSRDTQYF TRBJ2-3 TRBV28 -
CASSIFGSANTGELFF TRBJ2-2 TRBV19 -
CASSLLHSFPGEQYF TRBJ2-7 TRBV7-2 -
CASSITAGYEQYF TRBJ2-7 TRBV19 few
CASKLHRNSYEQYF TRBJ2-7 TRBV6-5 -
CASSLGGYISGNTIYF TRBJ1-3 TRBV5-1 once
CASSLAFQGFEAFF TRBJ1-1 TRBV28 once
CASGLSINPKEAFF TRBJ1-1 TRBV6-5 -
CASSHRRGADNEQFF TRBJ2-1 TRBV6-1 -
CASSQGRFEAFF TRBJ1-1 TRBV28 -
CASSPEGAGNTIYF TRBJ1-3 TRBV7-3 -
CASSPTGTGGYTF TRBJ1-2 TRBV19 once
CASKSGSTDTQYF TRBJ2-3 TRBV10-2 -
CASRLDRGTYEQYF TRBJ2-7 TRBV6-5 -
CASSQDLGSYGYTF TRBJ1-2 TRBV3-1/TRBV3-2 once
CASSMDRVLPLHF TRBJ1-6 TRBV19 -
CASSQVSLAGEDTQYF TRBJ2-3 TRBV4-1 -
CASRGGQGKTEAFF TRBJ1-1 TRBV7-9 -
CASSEGGQYTDTQYF TRBJ2-3 TRBV25-1 -
CASSRVTASGNTIYF TRBJ1-3 TRBV6-2/TRBV6-3 once
CASSLSRGEAFF TRBJ1-1 TRBV28 -
CASSIASGEVYEQYF TRBJ2-7 TRBV19 -
CASSLSGTGEKLFF TRBJ1-4 TRBV21-1 -
CASSRAGGGGDGYTF TRBJ1-2 TRBV23-1 once
CASSYSTGRGKVQYF TRBJ2-5 TRBV6-5 -
CASSYLGTGSQPQHF TRBJ1-5 TRBV6-6 -
CASSFLGQGNEKLFF TRBJ1-4 TRBV28 -
CASSELRAPVRLNTIYF TRBJ1-3 TRBV6-1 -
CASSSGQGASEQFF TRBJ2-1 TRBV7-2 few
CASSSVAGGNIQYF TRBJ2-4 TRBV7-2 -
CASSMAGATNEKLFF TRBJ1-4 TRBV19 -